This T cell receptor (beta chain) was retrieved from a study of T cells in tuberculosis. This CDR3 contains 14 residues. Germline CDR1 reads MNHEY; CDR2 reads SVGAGI. V shed 0 bases and J 4 bases; nucleotides not matched to a gene: 2. No alpha-beta pairing information exists for these sequences. Sequenced by immunoSEQ multiplex PCR; TCRdb stores in-frame clones only, minus some. The sample has 85,000 to 90,000 clones; just over 90% are singletons. This clone has just one count. Cells were sorted from thawed PBMC rested overnight and stained with GMM-loaded CD1B tetramer, viability dye and anti-CD3. The lipid loaded on the CD1B tetramers was C32 glucose monomycolate from Rhodococcus equi. PBMC for tetramer sorting were first depleted of CD14-expressing monocytes.

This TCR came from an adult woman with latent tuberculosis. Sequencing was done on a sample of CD1b-GMM tetramer-negative cells sorted from PBMCs. V is TRBV6-5 and J is TRBJ1-2; the match to TRBD1 covers 7 bases. The CDR3 sequence: CASSYSRGPYGYTF. In DNA form, the CDR3 reads TGTGCCAGCAGTTACTCGAGGGGGCCCTATGGCTACACCTTC.